This TCR beta chain was documented in a study of blood T cell repertoires in COVID-19. As to this clone: Other DNA sequences of this sample code for an identical CDR3.

Repertoires were generated with immunoSEQ multiplex PCR, while TCRdb's copy carries only in-frame clones and drops some. The top ten hold approximately 5% of the sample, which has roughly 140,000 clones, approximately 80% seen once. The CDR3 is 12 amino acids. V was cut by 3 bases and J by 1 base, with 3 bases left in between. The source is a woman between 50 and 59 years old with acute or convalescent COVID-19. V usage is TRBV12-3 or TRBV12-4 and J usage is TRBJ1-1; D not resolved. Sample: peripheral blood. The CDR3 region has the DNA TGTGCCAGCAGTTTCTCGAACACTGAAGCTTTCTTT. Protein product: CASSFSNTEAFF.